This T cell receptor (beta chain) was recorded in a study of blood T cell repertoires in COVID-19 (dated by TCRdb to the early 2020s). Regarding the research as a whole: Samples covering the acute and convalescent phases of COVID-19 were provided by collaborators in the United States, Italy and Spain. The material from the prospective study consisted of cDNA or gDNA derived from T cells, B-cell-depleted T cells, or PBMCs. Deeply sampled blood TCRbeta repertoires from subjects exposed to, actively infected with, or recovered from COVID-19 were included in the dataset. A freely available public database, intended as a resource for researchers studying the immune response to SARS-CoV-2, is where the repertoires were released. The samples were drawn from the first 160 participants of the ongoing ImmuneRACE study and from 1,254 subjects provided by 6 global collaborators. The sample metadata nearly always contained a de-identified subject ID, COVID-19 status, age in years and sex. Where HLA class I and class II types were available, the types were taken from metadata supplied by the sample provider, not from assay-based typing. Paper-wide results and their limitations: The quantity of clinical and demographic metadata differed by source and by participant and was supplied without curation.

Enrolling through a virtual design, the prospective study's participants ranged in age from roughly 18 to 89 years and lived across 24 United States geographic areas. In the prospective study, participants were assigned to cohorts based on the clinical history participants reported in a screening survey and a study questionnaire. Mobile phlebotomists in the prospective study collected whole blood, serum and a nasopharyngeal or oropharyngeal swab from every participant. Participants in the prospective study had the option to provide additional blood draws and questionnaires over a roughly 2-month period. Blood samples from the prospective study were shipped frozen or at room temperature prior to DNA extraction. As concerns this clone: What this receptor recognizes is not known. Base qualities were left out, and no much larger clone turns up one base away.

The CDR3 runs 14 residues from the cysteine to the phenylalanine. The read is trimmed to its CDR3 DNA, 42 bases read in frame from base 1. Cut back by 4 bases and 0 bases, the V and J ends lie 7 bases apart. From the germline V gene (reference sequence), CDR1 is LGHDT and CDR2 is YNNKEL. TCRbeta CDR3 regions were amplified from genomic DNA using the immunoSEQ Assay, a bias-controlled multiplex PCR. The source study handled its data this way. Within the assay, amplification of reference gene primers was used to estimate how many nucleated cells each sample contained. To quantify the absolute abundance of each unique TCRbeta CDR3 rearrangement, sequence reads were collapsed and filtered. Productive Simpson clonality was computed per sample as the square root of Simpson's diversity index over productive rearrangements. The immuneACCESS repertoire file appears here via TCRdb, limited to in-frame rearrangements. These files lack a portion of the clones; in checked studies, under half of the deficit traces to unresolved V genes, and the cause of the others is not known. The D gene and trimming were derived from the DNA, and the V and J assignments and clone size from that table. The sample table records a few hundred thousand clones; approximately 88% of these occur just once. The ten largest clonotypes hold roughly 1.2% of the sample.

This TCR came from a woman between 35 and 50 years old with acute COVID-19. The rearranged chain carries TRBV3-1 (or the pseudogene TRBV3-2) and TRBJ1-3; a tentative D call is TRBD1 (5 bases match). The material sequenced was PBMCs or T cells enriched from blood (not recorded which). The CDR3 corresponds to CASSLTVSGNTIYF. The nucleotide sequence is given as TGTGCCAGCAGCCTGACAGTCTCTGGAAACACCATATATTTT.